This T cell receptor beta chain was sequenced for a study of OX40 agonist ivuxolimab in advanced cancers. Study-level points and caveats: Both CD4+ and CD8+ T cell populations in blood had undergone clonal expansion by week 6 at 0.1 to 3.0 mg/kg.

The CDR3 has 11 residues. A remark on this clone: Its antigen is undetermined.

Collection of blood occurred at baseline, at cycle 4 day 1, and at cycle 7 day 1. Repertoires were generated with immunoSEQ multiplex PCR, while TCRdb's copy carries only in-frame clones and drops some. The sample has under 70,000 clones, about 88% seen once. The genes are TRBV21-1 and TRBJ1-5; the table's D gene call, TRBD1, was not cross checked with the DNA. TRBV21-1 has pseudogene status. Sequencing was performed on CD4+ or CD8+ T cells sorted from blood, taken in a trial of the OX40 agonist ivuxolimab. This clonotype was sampled from an adult with an advanced solid tumor such as melanoma, head and neck, liver or kidney cancer. The CDR3 nucleotides read TGTGCCAGCAGCAGGGGCAGGCCCCAGCATTTT. Translating gives CASSRGRPQHF.